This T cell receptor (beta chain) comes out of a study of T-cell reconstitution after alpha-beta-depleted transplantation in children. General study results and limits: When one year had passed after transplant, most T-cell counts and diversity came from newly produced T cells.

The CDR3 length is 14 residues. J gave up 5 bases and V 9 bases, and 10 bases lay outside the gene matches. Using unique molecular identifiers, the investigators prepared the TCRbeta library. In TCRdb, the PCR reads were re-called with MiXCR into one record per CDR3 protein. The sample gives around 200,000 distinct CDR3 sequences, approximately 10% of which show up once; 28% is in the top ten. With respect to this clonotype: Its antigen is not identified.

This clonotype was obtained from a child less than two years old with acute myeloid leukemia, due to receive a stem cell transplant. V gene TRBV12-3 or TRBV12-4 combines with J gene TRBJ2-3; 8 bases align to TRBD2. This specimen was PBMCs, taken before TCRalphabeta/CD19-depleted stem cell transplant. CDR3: CARGARLAGDTQYF. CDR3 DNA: TGTGCCAGGGGAGCGAGGCTAGCGGGAGATACGCAGTATTTT.